This T cell receptor beta chain was documented in a study of T cells in Graves' hyperthyroidism and ophthalmopathy. Overall study findings and caveats: Ophthalmopathy prediction by the model preceded onset by a median approximately 6.1 months.

Looked up from germline, CDR1 is SQVTM and CDR2 is ANQGSEA. The germline V and J ends were trimmed by 4 bases and 3 bases, with 6 bases remaining between them. The CDR3 covers 12 residues. Regions amplified from RNA transcripts were the TCR beta CDR3 regions. Primed by the HTBI set, a first-round RT-PCR was run on the TCR CDR3. TCRdb used MiXCR to reprocess the multiplex PCR reads, holding one entry per CDR3 protein. The data hold 480,000 or so distinct CDR3 sequences, with approximately 48% observed a single time. Patients showing uncontrolled infection, other autoimmune disease, pregnancy or lactation were ineligible. In regard to this clonotype: Its antigen remains unidentified.

The specimen was peripheral blood or thyroid tissue (not recorded which). The chain joins TRBV29-1 to TRBJ2-2; D gene uncertain. This TCR was sampled from an adult woman with Graves' disease, either hyperthyroidism or ophthalmopathy (not recorded which). This chain's CDR3 is CSVVVDTGELFF. The CDR3 region has the DNA TGCAGCGTTGTTGTAGACACCGGGGAGCTGTTTTTT.